This entry concerns a single T cell receptor beta chain. Its antigen is not yet known. Base quality data are lacking; no much larger clone is found one base away. This entry is derived from a study of a mutant IDH1 vaccine in newly diagnosed glioma (dated by TCRdb to about 2021). Context from the whole study: Patients were given eight vaccinations, in weeks 1, 3, 5, 7, 11, 15, 19 and 23, which matched visits V03 through V10. For exploratory analyses, about 25 treated patients had longitudinal TCRB deep sequencing done wherever samples were available. Of the 25 to 35 treated patients, around 62% were male and approximately 40% were female, and a mean age of 40.4 years was recorded. Before enrollment, patients had received standard therapy of radiotherapy alone, temozolomide alone, or radiochemotherapy with temozolomide; most received the combination. Peripheral blood was drawn at six visits: V03 (baseline), V05, V07, V10, V12 and V13. Vaccination started 4-6 weeks after radiotherapy alone, or was given together with temozolomide cycles in the groups whose treatment included chemotherapy.

Study-wide conclusions, independent of this receptor: Selection of PBMC samples for TCRB deep sequencing was based on availability. It was noted by the authors that analyses of patient blood samples could not be reproduced owing to sample limitations. Immune responses induced by the vaccine were seen in more than 85% of patients across multiple MHC alleles. No apparent relationship was observed between pseudoprogression and alterations in the top peripheral T cell clonotypes detected by TCRB sequencing.

The sample's time point label, decoded: week 23, last vaccination. Every vaccine dose consisted of 300 ug of a 20-mer mutant IDH1 peptide in Montanide, administered subcutaneously together with topical imiquimod. Newly diagnosed WHO grade 3 or 4 IDH1-mutant astrocytomas showing loss of nuclear ATRX were present in the donors. The samples were drawn from NOA16, a multicentre, single-arm, open-label phase I trial in Germany that tested a mutant IDH1 peptide vaccine in humans for the first time. Genomic DNA for TCRB sequencing was isolated from EDTA blood with the DNeasy Blood and Tissue Kit. The protocol used for the library was the immunoSEQ multiplex PCR assay. The hsTCRB Kit was used according to the manufacturer's protocol to amplify rearranged TCR beta chain sequences. TCRB libraries were sequenced on an Illumina MiSeq. The paper's data handling went like this. The proprietary platform of the kit vendor was used for demultiplexing, trimming and gene mapping. TCRdb obtained this table from immuneACCESS and retained in-frame rearrangements with V and J assigned. These tables miss some clones; where compared with another copy, unresolved V genes account for less than half of the shortfall, and the remainder is unexplained. V, J and clone size reflect that table, while D and trimming were determined from the DNA. The sample table contains roughly 30,000 clones; only one count was recorded for roughly 80% of them. The ten largest clones represent more than 15% of the sample.

The receptor was isolated from a woman aged 30 to 39 with glioma. The starting material was PBMCs, obtained from a glioma patient whose treatment included an IDH1 peptide vaccine.

The CDR3 reads as follows: CSVEREWNDRLAQNQPQHF. The base sequence is TGCAGCGTTGAGAGGGAATGGAATGACAGGTTAGCTCAAAATCAGCCCCAGCATTTT. The V and J segments used are TRBV29-1 and TRBJ1-5; a tentative D call is TRBD1 (6 bases match). Its CDR3 holds 19 amino acids, cysteine through phenylalanine. Only the CDR3 DNA stays, 57 bases, in frame from base 1. CDR1 and CDR2 were assigned from the germline V gene as SQVTM and ANQGSEA. V is clipped by 3 bases and J by 4 bases, and the sequence between their germline boundaries is 28 bases long.